Sequencing of this T cell receptor (beta chain) was carried out in a study of blood T cell repertoires in COVID-19. Background on the study: The origin of the acute and convalescent COVID-19 samples was the United States, Italy and Spain.

Germline lookup yields CDR1 SGDLS and CDR2 YYNGEE. The CDR3 has 15 residues. With 4 bases removed from V and 1 base from J, the gap between germline ends came to 15 bases. Original methodology: Reference gene primer amplification gave estimated nucleated cell counts. TCRdb keeps only in-frame clones here, not all; method: immunoSEQ multiplex PCR. D and trimming were read from the DNA, whereas the V and J calls and clone size are those reported in that table. This sample has 150,000 to 200,000 clones, with around 80% found just once. The Seattle patients joined while their infection was active and were tracked longitudinally afterward.

The sample taken for sequencing was peripheral blood. The J gene is TRBJ2-7, the V gene TRBV9; maybe TRBD2 (7 bases). This sequence originates from a woman aged 55-70 years with COVID-19, enrolled during active disease. This CDR3 reads CASSPTGGLSYEQYF. In DNA form, the CDR3 reads TGTGCCAGCAGCCCTACGGGGGGCTTGTCCTACGAGCAGTACTTC.